The 27 T cell receptor beta chains below were found in one sample sequenced in a study of CD8 T cells in Susac syndrome. An amount of RNA that ranged from roughly 0.5 to 1 ug was reverse transcribed with random hexamers. TCRdb reprocessed the immunoSEQ multiplex PCR reads with MiXCR, giving one entry per CDR3 protein. The repertoire includes hundreds of thousands of distinct CDR3 sequences, around 91% of them detected once, and approximately 0.2% sits in the top ten. The sample taken for sequencing was CD8+ T cells from PBMCs. The receptors come from a human donor with multiple sclerosis.

Only a few counts were recorded for this clonotype. The genes are TRBV7-2 and TRBJ2-5; D gene ambiguous. This CDR3 spans 15 amino acids. Germline lookup yields CDR1 SGHTA and CDR2 FQGNSA. The V end lost 4 bases, the J end lost 5 bases, and 17 bases lay between the germline ends. Here the CDR3 reads CASSSPNSAWETQYF. The CDR3 DNA is TGTGCCAGCAGCTCACCCAACAGCGCATGGGAGACCCAGTACTTC.

The chain is built from TRBV29-1 and TRBJ2-7; maybe TRBD2 (5 bases). The CDR3 loop spans 13 amino acids. V gave up 3 bases and J gave up 0 bases, with 9 bases separating them. Germline V gene lookup returns CDR1 SQVTM and CDR2 ANQGSEA. CDR3 protein: CSVERVGSYEQYF. The CDR3 DNA reads as TGCAGCGTTGAGAGGGTAGGCTCCTACGAGCAGTACTTC.

This clonotype was observed once. The chain links TRBV4-1 to TRBJ2-5, with D perhaps assigned TRBD1 or TRBD2 (5 bases each). Germline-derived CDR1 and CDR2 are MGHRA and YSYEKL. The CDR3 totals 14 residues. Trimming took off 1 base at V and 3 bases at J, with 9 bases between the two ends. In DNA, the CDR3 is TGCGCCAGCAGCCAAGTTGGGGGAGAAGAGACCCAGTACTTC. As protein: CASSQVGGEETQYF.

V is TRBV19 and J is TRBJ2-1; 8 bases align to TRBD2. The CDR3 contains 13 residues. Germline CDR1 is LNHDA and CDR2 is SQIVND (reference sequence). Trimming took 10 bases from V and 7 from J; bases not matched to a gene: 9. CDR3: CATRREAWNEQFF. The DNA of the CDR3 is TGTGCCACCCGGCGGGAGGCCTGGAATGAGCAGTTCTTC.

This clonotype was counted once. The V call is TRBV28, the J call TRBJ2-5; 8 bases line up with TRBD2. This CDR3 comprises 14 residues. Trimming cost V 5 bases and J 4 bases; bases outside gene matches: 6. Germline-derived CDR1 and CDR2 are MDHEN and SYDVKM. CDR3 DNA: TGTGCCAGCAGTCCCCGGGAGGGAGGAGAGACCCAGTACTTC. Its translation: CASSPREGGETQYF.

The V and J genes are TRBV24-1 and TRBJ2-5, with a possible D match to TRBD2 (5 bases). Trimming left V 6 bases short and J 5 bases short, with 18 bases between. This CDR3 region has 15 residues. CDR1 is KGHDR and CDR2 is SFDVKD in the germline V gene. The CDR3 sequence: CATSPGRRGIETQYF. As DNA, the CDR3 is TGTGCCACCAGTCCGGGAAGACGTGGTATTGAGACCCAGTACTTC.

The CDR3 reads CAWGGLADDEQFF. The CDR3 nucleotides read TGTGCCTGGGGGGGGTTAGCTGACGATGAGCAGTTCTTC. V and J are TRBV30 and TRBJ2-1; the D gene is possibly TRBD2 (6 bases). The CDR3 is 13 residues long. Trimming took 5 bases from V and 8 from J, leaving 16 bases between them. Germline V gene sequence: CDR1 GTSNPN, CDR2 SVGIG (reference sequence).

The J gene is TRBJ2-3, the V gene TRBV6-1; D is unresolved. The germline V gene encodes CDR1 MNHNS and CDR2 SASEGT. The V end lost 1 base, the J end lost 2 bases, and 4 bases lay between the germline ends. The CDR3 spans 13 residues. This CDR3 reads CASSEGHTDTQYF. The CDR3 nucleotides are TGTGCCAGCAGTGAAGGCCACACAGATACGCAGTATTTT.

The CDR3 DNA reads TGTGCCAGCAGTTACTCTCTGACAGGGGAAAAGTACTTC. Its translation is CASSYSLTGEKYF. J is TRBJ2-7 and V is TRBV6-5, with TRBD1 matching over 8 bases. The V gene's germline CDR1 is MNHEY and CDR2 SVGAGI. The CDR3 totals 13 residues. V gave up 0 bases and J gave up 11 bases; unmatched junction bases: 6.

A single count supports this clonotype. V and J are TRBV28 and TRBJ2-1, with TRBD2 as a possible D gene (5 bases). The CDR3 covers 16 residues. Germline values: CDR1 MDHEN, CDR2 SYDVKM. V was pared by 4 bases and J by 6 bases, with 19 bases between. The chain's CDR3 is CASSSSLAGRRNEQFF. The CDR3 DNA follows: TGTGCCAGCAGTTCCTCTTTGGCGGGCCGCCGCAATGAGCAGTTCTTC.

The chain couples TRBV9 to TRBJ2-6, with D possibly TRBD2 on 6 matching bases. The CDR3 is 15 residues long. The V gene's germline CDR1 is SGDLS and CDR2 YYNGEE. Trimming removed 8 bases at V and 0 bases at J, with 12 bases between. CDR3 in amino acids: CASQEGNSGANVLTF. CDR3 sequence (DNA): TGTGCCAGTCAGGAGGGGAACTCTGGGGCCAACGTCCTGACTTTC.

The chain uses TRBV12-3 or TRBV12-4 and TRBJ2-3; 11 bases match TRBD2. Unmatched junction bases numbered 6, after V lost 2 bases and J lost 5 bases. This CDR3 has 16 amino acids. The DNA for the CDR3 is TGTGCCAGCAGTTTATACCTAGCGGGAGGCCGAGATACGCAGTATTTT. Amino acids: CASSLYLAGGRDTQYF.

CDR3 DNA sequence: TGTGCCAGCAGCGACCCGGCAGAGACCCAGTACTTC. It yields the protein CASSDPAETQYF. The chain has TRBV9 and TRBJ2-5; D gene uncertain. The CDR3 is 12 residues long. Germline V gene sequence: CDR1 SGDLS, CDR2 YYNGEE. Between the trimmed V and J ends, which lost 3 bases and 4 bases, there was a span of 7 bases.

CDR3 DNA: TGTGCCAGCAGCTTGGTGGGGAGTAGAGAGACCCAGTACTTC. It codes for CASSLVGSRETQYF. The chain employs TRBV5-8 and TRBJ2-5, with D possibly TRBD2 on 5 matching bases. V was cut by 0 bases and J by 4 bases, with 10 bases left in between. CDR1 is SGHTS, CDR2 YDEGEE, per germline. This CDR3 has 14 residues.

The genes are TRBV28 and TRBJ2-2; tentatively, D is TRBD1 (6 bases). This CDR3 spans 17 amino acids. CDR1 is MDHEN and CDR2 is SYDVKM in the germline V gene. With 4 bases removed from V and 4 bases from J, the gap between germline ends came to 19 bases. CDR3 DNA: TGTGCCAGCAGTTACACTTTTCCCGGGACATCCACCGGGGAGCTGTTTTTT. It yields the protein CASSYTFPGTSTGELFF.

The CDR3 DNA reads TGCAGTGCGACAGGGGTGGGGAACACTGAAGCTTTCTTT. Its protein product is CSATGVGNTEAFF. V usage is TRBV20-1 and J usage is TRBJ1-1; TRBD1 agrees at 8 bases. The CDR3 extends over 13 amino acids. V lost 6 bases, J lost 1 base, and 4 bases stayed unmatched. Germline V lookup: CDR1 DFQATT, CDR2 SNEGSKA (reference sequence).

The chain links TRBV4-1 to TRBJ2-7; D gene uncertain. The V end lost 1 base, the J end lost 3 bases, and 7 bases lay between the germline ends. CDR3 length equals 13 residues. Germline CDR1 MGHRA, CDR2 YSYEKL. For the CDR3, the DNA is TGCGCCAGCAGCCAAGGGAATGGCTACGAGCAGTACTTC. Amino acid sequence: CASSQGNGYEQYF.

V usage is TRBV5-6 and J usage is TRBJ2-5; no clear D. The V and J ends lost 2 bases and 2 bases respectively, with 7 bases between them. Germline loops: CDR1 SGHDT, CDR2 YYEEEE. The CDR3 covers 13 residues. The CDR3 DNA is TGTGCCAGCAGCTTACGGATTCAAGAGACCCAGTACTTC. Translated: CASSLRIQETQYF.

This clonotype was found once. This rearrangement joins TRBV7-9 to TRBJ2-7; TRBD1 matches 11 bases. The ends lost 5 bases at V and 2 bases at J; junction bases unmatched: 8. Germline V gene lookup returns CDR1 SEHNR and CDR2 FQNEAQ (reference sequence). The CDR3 runs to 16 residues. Written as DNA, the CDR3 is TGTGCCAGCAGCGCCCCCCTGGGACAGGGGGCCTACGAGCAGTACTTC. Protein: CASSAPLGQGAYEQYF.

The chain is built from TRBV5-1 and TRBJ2-5; no firm D call. V was trimmed by 1 base and J by 5 bases, leaving 6 bases between them. CDR1 SGHRS and CDR2 YFSETQ come from the germline V gene. The length of the CDR3 is 12 residues. The CDR3 spells CASSLPDETQYF. CDR3 DNA sequence: TGCGCCAGCAGCTTGCCGGACGAGACCCAGTACTTC.

The V gene is TRBV4-2, the J gene TRBJ2-2; D tentatively reads TRBD1 or TRBD2 (5 bases each). Germline V gene sequence: CDR1 LGHNA, CDR2 YNFKEQ. Trimming took 3 bases from V and 7 from J, leaving 12 bases between them. The CDR3 loop spans 14 amino acids. The CDR3 is CASSQIEGIGELFF. CDR3 DNA: TGTGCCAGCAGCCAGATCGAGGGGATCGGGGAGCTGTTTTTT.

The gene calls are TRBV4-1 and TRBJ2-3; D is unresolved. This CDR3 is built from 12 residues. V was cut by 2 bases and J by 6 bases, with 6 bases left in between. CDR1 MGHRA and CDR2 YSYEKL come from the germline V gene. Here the CDR3 reads CASSQSLDTQYF. CDR3 DNA sequence: TGCGCCAGCAGCCAATCTCTTGATACGCAGTATTTT.

The J gene is TRBJ2-1, the V gene TRBV15; unclear D gene. Germline lookup yields CDR1 LNHNV and CDR2 YYDKDF (reference sequence). The ends were cut back, 0 bases at V and 0 bases at J, with 9 bases in the middle. The CDR3 length is 16 residues. CDR3 nucleotides: TGTGCCACCAGCAGAGATCAACTTTACTCCTACAATGAGCAGTTCTTC. Translation gives CATSRDQLYSYNEQFF. The whole variable domain, filled in from reference TRBV15 and TRBJ2-1, reads DAMVIQNPRYQVTQFGKPVTLSCSQTLNHNVMYWYQQKSSQAPKLLFHYYDKDFNNEADTPDNFQSRRPNTSFCFLDIRSPGLGDTAMYLCATSRDQLYSYNEQFFGPGTRLTVL.

The V gene is TRBV7-2, the J gene TRBJ1-1, with 9 positions matching TRBD1. CDR1 and CDR2 (germline): SGHTA, FQGNSA. V was pared by 4 bases and J by 3 bases, with 6 bases of the junction left unmatched. The CDR3 contains 15 residues. CDR3 nucleotide sequence: TGTGCCAGCAGCTGGGGACAGGGTATCGACACTGAAGCTTTCTTT. This translates into CASSWGQGIDTEAFF. The variable domain in full, completed from reference TRBV7-2 and TRBJ1-1, reads GAGVSQSPSNKVTEKGKDVELRCDPISGHTALYWYRQSLGQGLEFLIYFQGNSAPDKSGLPSDRFSAERTGGSVSTLTIQRTQQEDSAVYLCASSWGQGIDTEAFFGQGTRLTVV.

J is TRBJ1-2 and V is TRBV5-1; tentative D call: TRBD1 (6 bases). The ends were cut back, 0 bases at V and 7 bases at J, with 10 bases in the middle. This CDR3 has 13 residues. Germline V gene sequence: CDR1 SGHRS, CDR2 YFSETQ. The DNA for the CDR3 is TGCGCCAGCAGCTTGGAGGGACAAGGTGGCTACACCTTC. Its translation: CASSLEGQGGYTF. Drawing the rest from reference TRBV5-1 and TRBJ1-2, the complete variable domain is KAGVTQTPRYLIKTRGQQVTLSCSPISGHRSVSWYQQTPGQGLQFLFEYFSETQRNKGNFPGRFSGRQFSNSRSEMNVSTLELGDSALYLCASSLEGQGGYTFGSGTRLTVV.

This clonotype was seen a single time. V gene TRBV19 combines with J gene TRBJ2-3; a weak D match, TRBD2 (6 bases). The germline V gene has CDR1 LNHDA and CDR2 SQIVND (reference sequence). The CDR3 runs to 11 residues. V was cut by 7 bases and J by 9 bases, with 11 bases left in between. The CDR3, as DNA: TGTGCCAGTAAGGGACTGACGACGCAGTATTTT. Translation gives CASKGLTTQYF.

The V call is TRBV7-2, the J call TRBJ2-7; 7 bases agree with TRBD1. The CDR3 loop spans 14 amino acids. The V and J ends lost 6 bases and 1 base, in that order; junction bases with no gene match: 6. CDR1 SGHTA and CDR2 FQGNSA come from the germline V gene. The CDR3 spells CASSLTGQSYEQYF. The CDR3 nucleotides are TGTGCCAGCAGTCTGACAGGGCAGTCCTACGAGCAGTACTTC.